This TCR beta chain was retrieved from a study of shared clonotypes between healthy human individuals. Study-level findings and limits: Generation probabilities were higher for clonotypes shared across all four sorted-subset donors than for unshared ones. Memory subsets generally showed smaller estimated richness than naive subsets did.

Germline V gene lookup returns CDR1 SNHLY and CDR2 FYNNEI. The ends were cut back, 8 bases at V and 4 bases at J, with 9 bases in the middle. The length of the CDR3 is 12 residues. As handled by the study authors: Without quality scores, immunoSEQ junctional reads could not be filtered like full-length reads. Clones were sequenced by immunoSEQ multiplex PCR, and TCRdb holds only the in-frame ones, with some missing. V, J and clone size reflect that table, while D and trimming were determined from the DNA. The profile shows more than 2 million clones, 85% to 95% of them singletons. Terminally differentiated effector memory CD45RA+ cells were excluded by CCR7 positive selection of CD45RO-negative cells. Donors were healthy HIV-negative adults without recently reported acute infections or vaccinations. About this clone itself: The target antigen is unknown.

This rearrangement joins TRBV2 to TRBJ2-1; D is ambiguous. Sequencing used naive CD8+ T cells sorted from blood. The source is a young man in good health. The CDR3 DNA reads as TGTGCCAGCGGGCAGAGTTACAATGAGCAGTTCTTC. It codes for CASGQSYNEQFF.